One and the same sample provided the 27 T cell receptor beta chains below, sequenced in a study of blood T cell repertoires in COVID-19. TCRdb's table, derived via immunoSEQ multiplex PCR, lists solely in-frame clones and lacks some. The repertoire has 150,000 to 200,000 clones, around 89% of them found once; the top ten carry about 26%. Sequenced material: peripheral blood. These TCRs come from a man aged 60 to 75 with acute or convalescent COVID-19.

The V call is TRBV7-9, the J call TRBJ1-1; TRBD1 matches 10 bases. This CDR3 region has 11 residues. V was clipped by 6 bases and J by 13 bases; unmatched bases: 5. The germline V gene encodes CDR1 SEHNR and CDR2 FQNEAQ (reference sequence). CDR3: CASSRGQGDFF. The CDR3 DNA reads TGTGCCAGCAGTCGCGGACAGGGGGATTTCTTT.

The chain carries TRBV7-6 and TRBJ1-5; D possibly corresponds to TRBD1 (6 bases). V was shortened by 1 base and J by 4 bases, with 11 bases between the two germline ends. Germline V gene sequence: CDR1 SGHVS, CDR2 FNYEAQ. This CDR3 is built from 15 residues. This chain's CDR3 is CASSLGGGWNQPQHF. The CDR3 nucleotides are TGTGCCAGCAGCTTAGGAGGGGGATGGAATCAGCCCCAGCATTTT.

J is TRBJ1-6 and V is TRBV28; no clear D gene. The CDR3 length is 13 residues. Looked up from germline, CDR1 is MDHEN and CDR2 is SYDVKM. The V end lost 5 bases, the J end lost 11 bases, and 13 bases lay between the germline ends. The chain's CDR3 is CASSPPEVTPLHF. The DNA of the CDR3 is TGTGCCAGCAGTCCCCCGGAGGTGACACCCCTCCACTTT.

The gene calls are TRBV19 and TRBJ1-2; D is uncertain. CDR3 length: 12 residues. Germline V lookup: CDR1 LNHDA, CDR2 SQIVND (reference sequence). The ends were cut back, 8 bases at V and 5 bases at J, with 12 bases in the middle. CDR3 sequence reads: CASVNPPYGYTF. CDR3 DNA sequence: TGTGCCAGTGTTAATCCCCCGTATGGCTACACCTTC.

The CDR3 DNA reads as TGTGCCAGTAGTATGATGGACAGCCAGGGAGAGCAGTACTTC. Its protein product is CASSMMDSQGEQYF. V gene TRBV19 combines with J gene TRBJ2-7, with TRBD1 as a possible D gene (6 bases). This CDR3 has 14 amino acids. Trimming cost V 3 bases and J 7 bases, with 16 bases left between them. Germline CDR1 LNHDA, CDR2 SQIVND (reference sequence).

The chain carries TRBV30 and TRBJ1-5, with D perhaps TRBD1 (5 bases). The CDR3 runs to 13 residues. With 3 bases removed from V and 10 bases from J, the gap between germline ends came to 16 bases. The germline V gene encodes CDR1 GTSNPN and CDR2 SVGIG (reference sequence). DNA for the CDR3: TGTGCCTGGAGGGCCGAGGTGGGGGGTCCCCAGCATTTT. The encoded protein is CAWRAEVGGPQHF.

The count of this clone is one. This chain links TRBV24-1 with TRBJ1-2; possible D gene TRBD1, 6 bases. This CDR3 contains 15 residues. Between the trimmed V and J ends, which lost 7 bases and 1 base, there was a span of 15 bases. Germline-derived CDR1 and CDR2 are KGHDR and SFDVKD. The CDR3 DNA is TGTGCCACCAGCCACAGGGCCGCGGGTAACTATGGCTACACCTTC. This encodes CATSHRAAGNYGYTF.

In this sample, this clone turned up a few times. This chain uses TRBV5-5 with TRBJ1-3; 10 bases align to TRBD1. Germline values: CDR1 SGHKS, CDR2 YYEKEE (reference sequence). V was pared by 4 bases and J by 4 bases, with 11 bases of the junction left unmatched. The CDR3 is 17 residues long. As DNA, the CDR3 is TGTGCCAGCAGCCAGGACTCCGGGACAGGGGCCGGAAACACCATATATTTT. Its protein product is CASSQDSGTGAGNTIYF.

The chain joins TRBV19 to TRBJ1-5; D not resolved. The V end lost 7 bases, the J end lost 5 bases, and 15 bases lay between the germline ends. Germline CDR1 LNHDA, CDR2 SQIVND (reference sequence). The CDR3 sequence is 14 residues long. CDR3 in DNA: TGTGCCAGTATTACTACCGGTTCGGATCAGCCCCAGCATTTT. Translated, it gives CASITTGSDQPQHF.

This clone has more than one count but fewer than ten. CDR3 coding DNA: TGTGCCACCAGCAACACAGGGTCTTCCCAGCCCCAGCATTTT. This codes for CATSNTGSSQPQHF. The chain recombines TRBV24-1 with TRBJ1-5; maybe TRBD1 (6 bases). The V end lost 7 bases, the J end lost 7 bases, and 16 bases lay between the germline ends. There are 14 residues in the CDR3. Germline V CDR1 and CDR2: KGHDR, SFDVKD.

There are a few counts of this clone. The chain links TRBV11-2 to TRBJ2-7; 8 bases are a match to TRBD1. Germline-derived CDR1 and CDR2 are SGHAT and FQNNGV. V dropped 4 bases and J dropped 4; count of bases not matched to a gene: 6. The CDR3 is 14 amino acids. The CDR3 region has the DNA TGTGCCAGCAGCTCAAGACAGGGGACTTACGAGCAGTACTTC. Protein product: CASSSRQGTYEQYF.

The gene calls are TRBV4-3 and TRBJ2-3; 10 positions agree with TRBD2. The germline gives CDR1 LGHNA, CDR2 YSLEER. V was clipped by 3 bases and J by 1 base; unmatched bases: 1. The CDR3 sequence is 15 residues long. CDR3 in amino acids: CASSHGLAGTDTQYF. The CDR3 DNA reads TGCGCCAGCAGCCATGGACTAGCGGGCACAGATACGCAGTATTTT.

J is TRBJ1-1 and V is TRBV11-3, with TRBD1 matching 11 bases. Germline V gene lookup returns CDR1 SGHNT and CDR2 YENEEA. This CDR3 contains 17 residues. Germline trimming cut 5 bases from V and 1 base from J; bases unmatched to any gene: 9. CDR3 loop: CASSTRTGGVGNTEAFF. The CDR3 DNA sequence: TGTGCCAGCAGCACACGGACAGGGGGCGTCGGGAACACTGAAGCTTTCTTT.

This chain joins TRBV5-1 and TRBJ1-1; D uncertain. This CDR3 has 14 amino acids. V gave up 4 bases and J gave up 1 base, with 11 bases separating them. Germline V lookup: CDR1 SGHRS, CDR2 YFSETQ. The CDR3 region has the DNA TGCGCCAGCAGCCTGCTGACATCGAACACTGAAGCTTTCTTT. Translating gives CASSLLTSNTEAFF.

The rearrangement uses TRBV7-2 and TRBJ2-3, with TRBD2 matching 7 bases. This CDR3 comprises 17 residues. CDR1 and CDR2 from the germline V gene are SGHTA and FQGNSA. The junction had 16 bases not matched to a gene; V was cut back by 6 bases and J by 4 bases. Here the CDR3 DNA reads TGTGCCAGCAGAGATACCTTCACGGGAGGCCCCGCAGATACGCAGTATTTT. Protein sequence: CASRDTFTGGPADTQYF.

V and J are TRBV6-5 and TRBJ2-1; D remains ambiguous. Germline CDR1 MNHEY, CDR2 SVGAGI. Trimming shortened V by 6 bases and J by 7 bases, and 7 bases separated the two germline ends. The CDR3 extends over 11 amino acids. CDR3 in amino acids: CASRNLNEQFF. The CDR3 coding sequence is TGTGCCAGCAGAAATTTAAATGAGCAGTTCTTC.

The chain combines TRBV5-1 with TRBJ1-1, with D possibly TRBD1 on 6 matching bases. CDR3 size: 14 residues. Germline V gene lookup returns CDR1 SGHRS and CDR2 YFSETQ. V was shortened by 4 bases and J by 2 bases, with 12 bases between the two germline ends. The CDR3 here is CASSQGHLNTEAFF. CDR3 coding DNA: TGCGCCAGCAGCCAGGGACACCTAAACACTGAAGCTTTCTTT. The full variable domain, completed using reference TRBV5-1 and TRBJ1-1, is KAGVTQTPRYLIKTRGQQVTLSCSPISGHRSVSWYQQTPGQGLQFLFEYFSETQRNKGNFPGRFSGRQFSNSRSEMNVSTLELGDSALYLCASSQGHLNTEAFFGQGTRLTVV.

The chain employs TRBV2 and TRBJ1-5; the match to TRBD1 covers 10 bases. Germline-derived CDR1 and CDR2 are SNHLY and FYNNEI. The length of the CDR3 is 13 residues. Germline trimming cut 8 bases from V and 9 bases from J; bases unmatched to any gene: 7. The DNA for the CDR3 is TGTGCCAGCGAGGGACAGGGGCTGGGGCCCCAGCATTTT. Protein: CASEGQGLGPQHF.

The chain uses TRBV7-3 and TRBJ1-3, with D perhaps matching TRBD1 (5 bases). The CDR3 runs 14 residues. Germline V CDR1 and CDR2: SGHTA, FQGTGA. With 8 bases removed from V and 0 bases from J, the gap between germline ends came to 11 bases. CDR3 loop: CASRGDSSGNTIYF. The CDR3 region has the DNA TGTGCCAGCCGGGGGGATAGCTCTGGAAACACCATATATTTT.

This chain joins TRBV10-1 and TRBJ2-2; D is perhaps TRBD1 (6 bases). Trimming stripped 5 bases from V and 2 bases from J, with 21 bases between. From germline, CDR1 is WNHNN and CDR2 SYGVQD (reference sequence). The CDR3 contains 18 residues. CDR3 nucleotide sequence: TGCGCCAGCAGTCCTACAGGGTTGGTATCGACAAACACCGGGGAGCTGTTTTTT. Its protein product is CASSPTGLVSTNTGELFF.

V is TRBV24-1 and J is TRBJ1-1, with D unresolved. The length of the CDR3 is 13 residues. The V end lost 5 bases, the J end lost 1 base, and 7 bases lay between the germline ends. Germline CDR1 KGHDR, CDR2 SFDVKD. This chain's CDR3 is CATSGSENTEAFF. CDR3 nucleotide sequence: TGTGCCACCAGTGGAAGCGAGAACACTGAAGCTTTCTTT.

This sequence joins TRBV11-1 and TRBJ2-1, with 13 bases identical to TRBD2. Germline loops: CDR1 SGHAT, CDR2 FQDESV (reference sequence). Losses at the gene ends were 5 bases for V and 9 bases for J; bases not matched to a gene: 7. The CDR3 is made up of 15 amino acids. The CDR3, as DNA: TGTGCCAGCAGCCCCGGGACTAGCGGGATTGGTGAGCAGTTCTTC. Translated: CASSPGTSGIGEQFF. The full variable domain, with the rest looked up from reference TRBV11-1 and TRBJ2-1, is EAEVAQSPRYKITEKSQAVAFWCDPISGHATLYWYRQILGQGPELLVQFQDESVVDDSQLPKDRFSAERLKGVDSTLKIQPAELGDSAMYLCASSPGTSGIGEQFFGPGTRLTVL.

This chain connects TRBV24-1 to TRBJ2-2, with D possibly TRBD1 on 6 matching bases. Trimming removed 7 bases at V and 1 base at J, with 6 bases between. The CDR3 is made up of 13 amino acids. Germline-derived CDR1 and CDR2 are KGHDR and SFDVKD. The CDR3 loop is CATRQGNTGELFF. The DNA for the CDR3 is TGTGCCACCAGACAGGGGAACACCGGGGAGCTGTTTTTT.

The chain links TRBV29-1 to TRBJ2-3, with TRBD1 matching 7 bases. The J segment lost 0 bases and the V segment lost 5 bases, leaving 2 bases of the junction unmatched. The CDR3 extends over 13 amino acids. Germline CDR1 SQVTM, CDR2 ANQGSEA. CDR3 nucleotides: TGCAGCGTTAGACAGGGCAGCACAGATACGCAGTATTTT. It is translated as CSVRQGSTDTQYF.

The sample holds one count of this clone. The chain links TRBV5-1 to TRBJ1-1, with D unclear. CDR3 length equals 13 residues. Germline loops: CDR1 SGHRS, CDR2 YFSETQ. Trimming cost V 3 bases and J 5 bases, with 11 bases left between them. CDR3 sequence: CASSSGGPTEAFF. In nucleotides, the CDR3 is TGCGCCAGCAGCTCCGGAGGACCGACTGAAGCTTTCTTT. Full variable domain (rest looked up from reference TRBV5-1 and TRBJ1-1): KAGVTQTPRYLIKTRGQQVTLSCSPISGHRSVSWYQQTPGQGLQFLFEYFSETQRNKGNFPGRFSGRQFSNSRSEMNVSTLELGDSALYLCASSSGGPTEAFFGQGTRLTVV.

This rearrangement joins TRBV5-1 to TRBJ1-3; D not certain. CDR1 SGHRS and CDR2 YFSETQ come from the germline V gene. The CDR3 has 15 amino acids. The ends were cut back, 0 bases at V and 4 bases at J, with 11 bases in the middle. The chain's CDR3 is CASSLDEMRGNTIYF. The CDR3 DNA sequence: TGCGCCAGCAGCTTGGATGAGATGAGGGGAAACACCATATATTTT. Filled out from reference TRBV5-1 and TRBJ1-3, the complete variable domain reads KAGVTQTPRYLIKTRGQQVTLSCSPISGHRSVSWYQQTPGQGLQFLFEYFSETQRNKGNFPGRFSGRQFSNSRSEMNVSTLELGDSALYLCASSLDEMRGNTIYFGEGSWLTVV.

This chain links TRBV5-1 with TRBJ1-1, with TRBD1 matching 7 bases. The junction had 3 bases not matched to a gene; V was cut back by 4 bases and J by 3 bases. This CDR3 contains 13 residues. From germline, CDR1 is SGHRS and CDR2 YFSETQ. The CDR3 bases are TGCGCCAGCAGCCCGGGACAGTACACTGAAGCTTTCTTT. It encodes CASSPGQYTEAFF. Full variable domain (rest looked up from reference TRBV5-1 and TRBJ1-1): KAGVTQTPRYLIKTRGQQVTLSCSPISGHRSVSWYQQTPGQGLQFLFEYFSETQRNKGNFPGRFSGRQFSNSRSEMNVSTLELGDSALYLCASSPGQYTEAFFGQGTRLTVV.